These T cell receptor beta chains were read from a single sample in a study of blood T cells in healthy people across ages. TCRdb reanalysed the 5' RACE reads using MiXCR and keeps one entry per CDR3 protein. The data show about 1.8 million distinct CDR3 sequences, 40% to 55% seen once. The sample consisted of blood. The receptors were gathered from a woman between 40 and 55 years old in good health. CDR3s include the opening cysteine and the closing phenylalanine or tryptophan. D genes are given only for firm matches.

d_call	v_call	j_call	cdr3_aa
TRBD2	TRBV20-1	TRBJ2-5	CSAGSGLHQETQYF
TRBD1	TRBV6-5	TRBJ2-5	CASTGGTGAQETQYF
TRBD2	TRBV4-2	TRBJ2-7	CASSQAKRGGTYEQYF
TRBD1	TRBV7-9	TRBJ1-2	CASSLRTLRQGAGGYTF
TRBD1	TRBV20-1	TRBJ2-7	CSASGGTGQGEQYF
.	TRBV6-5	TRBJ2-5	CASSDGGTQETQYF
.	TRBV15	TRBJ2-4	CATRAFSVAKNIQYF
.	TRBV5-1	TRBJ2-3	CASSAGQHSSTDTQYF
TRBD1	TRBV29-1	TRBJ2-3	CSVDPDRGGDTQYF
TRBD1	TRBV28	TRBJ2-5	CASSPPQGALGETQYF
TRBD1	TRBV7-6	TRBJ1-1	CASSSGTGGGGRTSEAFF
.	TRBV5-4	TRBJ2-5	CASSSRDTIRGETQYF
.	TRBV7-2	TRBJ2-7	CASRRRTESSYEQYF
TRBD1	TRBV7-9	TRBJ1-2	CASSSPGQGTYGYTF
.	TRBV3-1	TRBJ1-2	CASSQEAVYGYTF
TRBD1	TRBV5-1	TRBJ2-3	CASSGSGQVSTDTQYF
.	TRBV5-1	TRBJ2-7	CASSLEGGDLSEQYF
TRBD2	TRBV20-1	TRBJ2-1	CSVYLGGVYNEQFF
.	TRBV10-3	TRBJ1-1	CAIKATENTEAFF
.	TRBV27	TRBJ1-4	CASTIRGSNEKLFF
TRBD2	TRBV6-2/TRBV6-3	TRBJ2-1	CAGSYSSRGAGYEQFF
.	TRBV13	TRBJ1-6	CVSKRGDSPLHF
.	TRBV6-2/TRBV6-3	TRBJ2-1	CASSYSAAQYEQFF
TRBD1	TRBV25-1	TRBJ1-5	CASSVCREGQANQPQHF
TRBD1	TRBV12-3/TRBV12-4	TRBJ1-2	CASSGLDRGDNYGYTF
.	TRBV29-1	TRBJ2-3	CSVDTGPDTQYF
.	TRBV12-5	TRBJ2-3	CASGLFIRASTDTQYF
TRBD1	TRBV29-1	TRBJ2-5	CSVTGGAGETQYF
.	TRBV6-5	TRBJ1-4	CASSLGGVGEKLFF